This T cell receptor (beta chain) is drawn from a study of T cell responses to AZD1222 COVID-19 vaccine. Generated by immunoSEQ multiplex PCR, the TCRdb table keeps only in-frame clones and is missing some. The table includes 100,000 to 150,000 clones, 85% to 95% detected once. CDR1 is SGHTA and CDR2 is FQGTGA in the germline V gene. V lost 0 bases to trimming and J lost 1 base; unmatched junction nucleotides: 5. CDR3 length: 17 amino acids. The chain employs TRBV7-3 and TRBJ2-2, with 7 nucleotides matching TRBD1. The input for sequencing was peripheral blood, taken on day 0 of AZD1222 vaccination. This receptor was identified in an adult in good health. The CDR3 coding sequence is TGTGCCAGCAGCTTAACCCGGGACAGCCTGAACACCGGGGAGCTGTTTTTT. It is translated as CASSLTRDSLNTGELFF.